This T cell receptor beta chain was observed in a study of response to subunit inactivated influenza vaccine. One entry per CDR3 protein results from TCRdb running MiXCR on the RT-PCR reads. The repertoire holds hundreds of thousands of distinct CDR3 sequences, with 20% to 25% as singletons. Only a few counts were recorded for this clonotype. Its antigen is not identified. V was cut by 2 bases and J by 0 bases, with 11 bases left in between. This CDR3 spans 16 amino acids. Germline CDR1 is MGHRA and CDR2 is YSYEKL. Points from the study as a whole: Few new T cells, the authors suggested, are recruited by each seasonal influenza vaccination.

The receptor was derived from a man between 50 and 75 years old who received an inactivated influenza vaccine. The sequenced sample was PBMCs from blood, obtained 21 months after vaccination. The genes are TRBV4-1 and TRBJ1-5; D gene uncertain. The CDR3 loop reads CASSQQLYSSNQPQHF. In DNA, the CDR3 is TGCGCCAGCAGCCAACAACTTTACAGTAGCAATCAGCCCCAGCATTTT.